What follows is one T cell receptor beta chain and its context. The germline CDR1 and CDR2 sequences are DFQATT and SNEGSKA (reference sequence). The CDR3 is 13 amino acids. This entry is derived from a study of monozygotic twins with inflammatory bowel disease. Using the 5' RACE reads, TCRdb records one entry per CDR3 protein without DNA. In all, the sample yields roughly 160,000 distinct CDR3 sequences. The sequence was collected from a human donor with ulcerative colitis or Crohn's disease, or a healthy co-twin of an affected twin (not recorded which). This rearrangement joins TRBV20-1 to TRBJ2-7. The sequencing sample was made of blood. This CDR3 reads CSASRELSYEQYF.